Sequencing of this T cell receptor (beta chain) was carried out in a study of T cells in Graves' hyperthyroidism and ophthalmopathy (dated by TCRdb to between 2018 and 2021). About the full investigation: Peripheral blood samples were taken at the time of initial diagnosis, prior to any treatment. A discovery cohort of roughly 100 patients, about 44 with Graves' ophthalmopathy and about 58 with stable Graves' hyperthyroidism, was used to find distinguishing TCR V-J signatures. Prospective prediction of ophthalmopathy was tested in an independent validation cohort of 18 hyperthyroidism patients and 15 to 17 patients who later progressed to ophthalmopathy. The 100 or so discovery patients were randomly split 7:3 into training and test sets. In addition, the study compared T-cell repertoires in thyroid tissue and in blood from several Graves' hyperthyroidism patients. After blood sampling, hyperthyroidism patients were treated with methimazole at a starting dose of 30 mg daily, and ophthalmopathy patients were treated with high-dose intravenous methylprednisolone. The paper reports TCR Vbeta CDR3 sequencing of approximately 140 peripheral blood samples: around 45 ophthalmopathy, roughly 80 hyperthyroidism and approximately 17 progressor patients.

In the ophthalmopathy patients, disease was moderately to severely active, with a Clinical Activity Score of 3 or more, a NOSPECS grade of 4 or more, and a duration of less than 3 months. Any patient with an uncontrolled infection, another autoimmune disease, pregnancy or lactation was excluded. Diagnoses were established on the basis of clinical symptoms, serum thyroxine and TRAb, thyroid ultrasound, and orbital computed tomography. PBMCs were isolated from about 9 ml of fresh peripheral blood by Ficoll-Paque density gradient centrifugation. Trizol reagent was used to extract total RNA, and RNA quality was then checked on an Agilent 2100 Bioanalyzer. Based on the germline V gene, the CDR1 and CDR2 sequences are MDHEN and SYDVKM. V sheds 3 bases and J sheds 5 bases, leaving 16 bases between their ends. Taken from cysteine to phenylalanine, the CDR3 has 15 residues. The read is trimmed to its CDR3 DNA, 45 bases read in frame from base 1.

This clonotype was counted between two and nine times. The antigen this receptor binds is unknown. No base qualities exist here, and no much larger clone lies one base off it. The TCR beta CDR3 regions were amplified from the RNA transcripts. A first-round RT-PCR of the TCR CDR3 used the HTBI primer set with the Qiagen OneStep RT-PCR kit. A second multiplex PCR round built the libraries, followed by size selection and purification. Paired-end sequencing of the libraries was performed with 100 bp reads on an Illumina HiSeq2000. The authors processed their data as follows. SOAPnuke was used to process the raw data, throwing out any read that contained adapters or uncalled bases, had a mean Phred below 15, or lacked an exact constant-primer or identifier match. COPE v1.2.5 was used to merge the high-quality paired reads, and each unique nucleotide sequence was defined as a clonotype. MiTCR v1.1 was used to align the clonotypes against IMGT TRBV, TRBD and TRBJ reference segments. The analysis was restricted to V-J combinations with a frequency above 0.0001, which together covered just over 98% of the repertoires. The TCS score was defined as the ratio of F50 (clonal expansion) to E x V (chaos), calculated using BLOSUM62-based TCRdist between CDR3 peptides within each V-J. Welch's t-statistics and random forest reduced around 550 V-J features to 10 to 15, which were used in a naive Bayes classifier (R e1071). The public reads were run again by TCRdb, first through fastp at Q25 and then through MiXCR, and only productive beta chains were kept. Here each entry gathers all rows of one CDR3 protein and keeps the most common genes and DNA. The authors' filters were not applied to this entry. In this sample the table shows about half a million distinct CDR3 sequences, roughly 15% of which occur a single time. The ten largest account for approximately 30% of the sample.

Results and caveats for the whole study, not just this receptor: In cross-validation, a model built on a 13 V-J signature told ophthalmopathy apart from stable hyperthyroidism with approximately 90% sensitivity and about 81% specificity, and in testing the same model reached 80%/75%. Sample size was not statistically predetermined, and investigators were not blinded to group allocation. Most expanded thyroid clonotypes (frequency above 0.001) were also detected in blood, suggesting blood repertoires may reflect thyroid immune responses. In validation, the model predicted progression to ophthalmopathy with roughly 66% sensitivity and approximately 74% specificity, a median of 6.5 months before onset.

The source of this sequence is a woman aged 30 to 39 with Graves' ophthalmopathy. Recombination connected TRBV28 to TRBJ1-1, with no D gene named confidently. The sample comprised blood. CDR3 sequence: CASSFPTGIGTEAFF. The nucleotide sequence reads TGTGCCAGCAGTTTTCCGACGGGCATAGGAACTGAAGCTTTCTTT.